These 29 T cell receptor beta chains were all obtained from the same sample, sequenced in a study of T cells in Graves' hyperthyroidism and ophthalmopathy. There were TCR beta CDR3 regions amplified from RNA transcripts. RT-PCR in the first round (using the HTBI primer set) targeted the TCR CDR3. TCRdb analysed the multiplex PCR reads with MiXCR anew, one entry per CDR3 protein. The sample shows a few hundred thousand distinct CDR3 sequences, around 15% of them seen only once. The sequencing input was blood. These receptors all stem from a woman in her twenties or thirties with Graves' ophthalmopathy.

This clonotype was counted a few times. This chain uses TRBV15 with TRBJ2-7; either TRBD1 or TRBD2 may supply D (5 bases each). The V end lost 0 bases, the J end lost 5 bases, and 17 bases lay between the germline ends. The CDR3 is 16 residues long. Germline V gene lookup returns CDR1 LNHNV and CDR2 YYDKDF (reference sequence). The DNA of the CDR3 is TGTGCCACCAGCAGAGATATGAGGGGACCTGGGGACGAGCAGTACTTC. It translates to CATSRDMRGPGDEQYF. Full variable domain (missing parts from reference TRBV15 and TRBJ2-7): DAMVIQNPRYQVTQFGKPVTLSCSQTLNHNVMYWYQQKSSQAPKLLFHYYDKDFNNEADTPDNFQSRRPNTSFCFLDIRSPGLGDTAMYLCATSRDMRGPGDEQYFGPGTRLTVT.

Ten or more counts support this clonotype. The chain has TRBV20-1 and TRBJ1-6; a weak D match, TRBD1 (5 bases). Germline V gene lookup returns CDR1 DFQATT and CDR2 SNEGSKA (reference sequence). CDR3 length: 13 residues. The germline V and J ends were trimmed by 6 bases and 0 bases, with 6 bases remaining between them. The CDR3 coding sequence is TGCAGTGCGGGGCGCTCCTATAATTCACCCCTCCACTTT. Translated, it gives CSAGRSYNSPLHF.

This sequence joins TRBV7-3 and TRBJ2-1; TRBD1 might be the D (5 bases). Per germline, CDR1 SGHTA and CDR2 FQGTGA. This CDR3 is built from 15 residues. With 3 bases removed from V and 0 bases from J, the gap between germline ends came to 9 bases. In DNA, the CDR3 is TGTGCCAGCAGCTTGGGGCTCCCCTCCTACAATGAGCAGTTCTTC. This codes for CASSLGLPSYNEQFF.

The table lists this clonotype with many counts. The V gene is TRBV27, the J gene TRBJ2-1, with TRBD2 as a possible D gene (6 bases). Trimming took off 6 bases at V and 5 bases at J, with 20 bases between the two ends. This CDR3 has 16 amino acids. From germline, CDR1 is MNHEY and CDR2 SMNVEV (reference sequence). CDR3 protein: CASRILFGGRHNEQFF. The DNA for the CDR3 is TGTGCCAGCAGAATTCTATTCGGGGGACGGCACAATGAGCAGTTCTTC.

This clonotype was picked up a small number of times. The genes are TRBV19 and TRBJ2-3; perhaps D is TRBD1 or TRBD2 (5 bases each). The CDR3 spans 14 residues. Trimming shortened V by 6 bases and J by 5 bases, and 15 bases separated the two germline ends. In germline, CDR1 is LNHDA, CDR2 SQIVND (reference sequence). CDR3 region: CASSWTTEEDTQYF. CDR3 in DNA: TGTGCCAGTAGCTGGACAACGGAGGAAGATACGCAGTATTTT.

This clonotype was seen more than once but under ten times. V usage is TRBV19 and J usage is TRBJ2-1, with 10 nucleotides matching TRBD2. The germline V gene has CDR1 LNHDA and CDR2 SQIVND (reference sequence). V lost 1 base to trimming and J lost 7 bases; unmatched junction nucleotides: 1. The CDR3 contains 14 residues. CDR3 nucleotides: TGTGCCAGTAGTATAGCTAGCGGGAGAAATGAGCAGTTCTTC. Translating gives CASSIASGRNEQFF.

This clonotype has a count of ten or more. The chain employs TRBV7-2 and TRBJ2-5; D possibly corresponds to TRBD2 (5 bases). V was shortened by 5 bases and J by 5 bases, with 21 bases between the two germline ends. From germline, CDR1 is SGHTA and CDR2 FQGNSA. The CDR3 runs 16 residues. The CDR3 DNA reads TGTGCCAGCAGCCCATGGATTGGGAGTGATAAGGAGACCCAGTACTTC. Translated, it gives CASSPWIGSDKETQYF.

This clonotype was counted between two and nine times. The genes are TRBV7-2 and TRBJ1-2; 8 nucleotides match TRBD1. Germline V lookup: CDR1 SGHTA, CDR2 FQGNSA. The CDR3 runs to 16 residues. Losses at the gene ends were 5 bases for V and 4 bases for J; bases not matched to a gene: 12. The CDR3 coding sequence is TGTGCCAGCAGCCACCGGACAGGGACCGCCGGCTATGGCTACACCTTC. The encoded protein is CASSHRTGTAGYGYTF.

CDR3 sequence reads: CARVLLGREEAFF. The CDR3 DNA follows: TGTGCCAGGGTACTACTGGGGAGGGAAGAAGCTTTCTTT. The chain combines TRBV2 with TRBJ1-1; D is undetermined. The CDR3 extends over 13 amino acids. The germline V and J ends were trimmed by 9 bases and 8 bases, with 19 bases remaining between them. Germline V gene data show CDR1 as SNHLY and CDR2 as FYNNEI.

This clonotype has a handful of counts. The genes are TRBV5-5 and TRBJ1-5; D is perhaps TRBD1 (6 bases). Trimming removed 3 bases from V and 1 base from J, with 14 bases in between. Germline-derived CDR1 and CDR2 are SGHKS and YYEKEE (reference sequence). There are 16 residues in the CDR3. The CDR3 loop reads CASSSGPRGSNQPQHF. The CDR3 DNA reads TGTGCCAGCAGCTCGGGCCCAAGGGGGAGCAATCAGCCCCAGCATTTT.

This clonotype was counted a few times. The chain links TRBV5-1 to TRBJ2-5, with D hard to call. Per the germline V gene, CDR1 is SGHRS and CDR2 is YFSETQ. The CDR3 is 15 amino acids. V gave up 4 bases and J gave up 1 base, with 14 bases separating them. CDR3 bases: TGCGCCAGCAGCGCCTCTGGCTCTCGCCAAGAGACCCAGTACTTC. Its protein product is CASSASGSRQETQYF.

This clonotype was seen ten or more times. V is TRBV5-5 and J is TRBJ1-1; 7 bases match TRBD1. The CDR3 is 13 amino acids. Unmatched junction bases numbered 4, after V lost 4 bases and J lost 4 bases. Looked up from germline, CDR1 is SGHKS and CDR2 is YYEKEE (reference sequence). The CDR3 region has the DNA TGTGCCAGCAGCCCCGACAGGGCCACTGAAGCTTTCTTT. This codes for CASSPDRATEAFF.

This clonotype was found many times. The chain links TRBV2 to TRBJ2-5, with D maybe TRBD1 (6 bases). The CDR3 runs 14 residues. Germline V gene sequence: CDR1 SNHLY, CDR2 FYNNEI. Deletions cut 8 bases from V and 1 base from J, with 14 bases between. The CDR3 spells CASRGQTFQETQYF. The CDR3 bases are TGTGCCAGCCGAGGACAGACATTCCAAGAGACCCAGTACTTC.

This chain uses TRBV7-2 with TRBJ1-3, with D perhaps TRBD1 (6 bases). The CDR3 has 12 amino acids. Trimming cost V 5 bases and J 11 bases, with 13 bases left between them. In germline, CDR1 is SGHTA, CDR2 FQGNSA. DNA for the CDR3: TGTGCCAGCAGCCTACAGGGTTTCGCCATATATTTT. It translates to CASSLQGFAIYF.

This clonotype showed up just a few times. The genes are TRBV5-1 and TRBJ2-7, with 9 bases lining up with TRBD1. V dropped 2 bases and J dropped 5; count of bases not matched to a gene: 5. CDR1 is SGHRS, CDR2 YFSETQ, per germline. CDR3 length equals 14 residues. The CDR3 reads CASSLGTGRDEQYF. The CDR3 DNA sequence: TGCGCCAGCAGCTTAGGGACAGGGAGGGACGAGCAGTACTTC.

This chain connects TRBV10-1 to TRBJ2-7, with 10 bases lining up with TRBD2. Per germline, CDR1 WNHNN and CDR2 SYGVQD (reference sequence). The CDR3 loop spans 16 amino acids. V shed 3 bases and J 2 bases; nucleotides not matched to a gene: 7. The CDR3 DNA is TGCGCCAGCAGTGACCCAGGACTAGCGGAGCCCTACGAGCAGTACTTC. Translated: CASSDPGLAEPYEQYF.

There are a few counts of this clonotype. This chain uses TRBV19 with TRBJ1-2; a weak D match, TRBD1 (5 bases). V was pared by 7 bases and J by 4 bases, with 19 bases between. CDR1 LNHDA and CDR2 SQIVND come from the germline V gene (reference sequence). This CDR3 has 15 residues. The CDR3 reads CASTSEGRDGYGYTF. The DNA of the CDR3 is TGTGCCAGTACCTCGGAGGGCAGGGATGGCTATGGCTACACCTTC.

This clonotype was picked up many times. The chain carries TRBV4-3 and TRBJ1-6; maybe TRBD1 (5 bases). This CDR3 region has 18 residues. Per germline, CDR1 LGHNA and CDR2 YSLEER. Deletions cut 1 base from V and 5 bases from J, with 18 bases between. This CDR3 reads CASSQALTQTEHNSPLHF. CDR3 bases: TGCGCCAGCAGCCAAGCTTTAACACAGACAGAACATAATTCACCCCTCCACTTT.

J is TRBJ1-1 and V is TRBV6-2 or TRBV6-3; weak D call: TRBD1 (5 bases). CDR1 and CDR2 from the germline V gene are MNHEY and SVGEGT. The germline V and J ends were trimmed by 6 bases and 5 bases, with 28 bases remaining between them. The CDR3 runs to 18 residues. CDR3 protein: CASSKGAGREVRWTEAFF. The CDR3 coding sequence is TGTGCCAGCAGCAAAGGCGCGGGCAGGGAAGTTCGTTGGACTGAAGCTTTCTTT.

This clonotype was seen a handful of times. The rearrangement links TRBV28 to TRBJ2-7; D is unresolved. V dropped 6 bases and J dropped 7 bases, with 19 bases sitting between them. The germline CDR1 and CDR2 sequences are MDHEN and SYDVKM. This CDR3 is built from 14 residues. In DNA, the CDR3 is TGTGCCAGCAGCCACTCCAAAGGGATAGAAGAGCAGTACTTC. This gives the protein CASSHSKGIEEQYF.

At least ten counts were recorded for this clonotype. The chain employs TRBV20-1 and TRBJ2-3; 9 bases are shared with TRBD2. CDR3 length equals 14 residues. The germline gives CDR1 DFQATT, CDR2 SNEGSKA (reference sequence). J was trimmed by 8 bases and V by 5 bases; bases with no gene match: 11. The CDR3 coding sequence is TGCAGTGCTCTCCAGCTAGCGGGATTGCGTACGCAGTATTTT. Translating it yields CSALQLAGLRTQYF.

This chain links TRBV24-1 with TRBJ2-1; D is undetermined. Germline V gives CDR1 KGHDR, CDR2 SFDVKD. The CDR3 length is 13 residues. V was clipped by 7 bases and J by 9 bases, with 15 bases between them. The CDR3 sequence: CATSLTPAGEQFF. The CDR3 DNA sequence: TGTGCCACCAGCCTTACCCCAGCAGGTGAGCAGTTCTTC.

About this clonotype itself: A much larger clone is a single base away; this may be a read error. The chain couples TRBV2 to TRBJ2-1; D possibly corresponds to TRBD1 (5 bases). Germline V gives CDR1 SNHLY, CDR2 FYNNEI. The CDR3 length is 12 residues. V gave up 6 bases and J gave up 10 bases, with 13 bases separating them. DNA of the CDR3: TGTGCCAGCAGGAACAGGAGTGGAGAGCAGTTCTTC. It translates to CASRNRSGEQFF.

This clonotype was observed at least ten times. The rearrangement uses TRBV28 and TRBJ2-7, with D unresolved. Deletions cut 7 bases from V and 3 bases from J, with 7 bases between. The CDR3 loop spans 11 amino acids. CDR1 and CDR2 from the germline V gene are MDHEN and SYDVKM. The CDR3 sequence is CASMSRYEQYF. The CDR3 DNA reads as TGTGCCAGCATGTCACGCTACGAGCAGTACTTC.

The genes are TRBV4-1 and TRBJ2-4; D ambiguous. The CDR3 is made up of 16 amino acids. Trimming stripped 0 bases from V and 5 bases from J, with 14 bases between. Germline values: CDR1 MGHRA, CDR2 YSYEKL. The CDR3 sequence is CASSQDSAVLENIQYF. The CDR3 region has the DNA TGCGCCAGCAGCCAAGATTCGGCTGTCCTTGAAAACATTCAGTACTTC.

This clonotype was recorded many times. The V gene is TRBV2, the J gene TRBJ1-1; no definite D call. V gave up 8 bases and J gave up 4 bases, with 14 bases separating them. Germline assignment: CDR1 SNHLY and CDR2 FYNNEI. The CDR3 is 13 residues long. In DNA form, the CDR3 reads TGTGCCAGCCATAATACAGCGAGCACTGAAGCTTTCTTT. Its protein is CASHNTASTEAFF. The variable domain in full, completed from reference TRBV2 and TRBJ1-1, reads EPEVTQTPSHQVTQMGQEVILRCVPISNHLYFYWYRQILGQKVEFLVSFYNNEISEKSEIFDDQFSVERPDGSNFTLKIRSTKLEDSAMYFCASHNTASTEAFFGQGTRLTVV.

A few counts support this clonotype. V is TRBV18 and J is TRBJ2-1; 7 positions agree with TRBD2. Germline loops: CDR1 KGHSH, CDR2 LQKENI. The CDR3 sequence is 12 residues long. V lost 7 bases and J lost 4; bases outside the gene matches: 1. The chain's CDR3 is CASFGGYNEQFF. CDR3 DNA: TGTGCCAGCTTCGGGGGGTACAATGAGCAGTTCTTC.

This clonotype came up a few times. This sequence joins TRBV7-7 and TRBJ2-5; weak D call: TRBD1 (6 bases). The CDR3 is 15 residues long. The V gene's germline CDR1 is SSHAT and CDR2 FNYEAQ (reference sequence). With 5 bases removed from V and 0 bases from J, the gap between germline ends came to 13 bases. The CDR3 spells CASSRDTSYQETQYF. CDR3 DNA: TGTGCCAGCAGCCGGGACACCTCGTACCAAGAGACCCAGTACTTC. The full variable domain, rest sourced from reference TRBV7-7 and TRBJ2-5, is GAGVSQSPRYKVTKRGQDVTLRCDPISSHATLYWYQQALGQGPEFLTYFNYEAQPDKSGLPSDRFSAERPEGSISTLTIQRTEQRDSAMYRCASSRDTSYQETQYFGPGTRLLVL.

The rearrangement uses TRBV28 and TRBJ1-2, with 10 bases matching TRBD1. Germline-derived CDR1 and CDR2 are MDHEN and SYDVKM. The J segment lost 3 bases and the V segment lost 2 bases, leaving 12 bases of the junction unmatched. The CDR3 spans 18 residues. CDR3 sequence reads: CASSLIVGGQGFDYGYTF. CDR3 nucleotide sequence: TGTGCCAGCAGTTTAATTGTTGGGGGACAGGGGTTTGACTATGGCTACACCTTC.